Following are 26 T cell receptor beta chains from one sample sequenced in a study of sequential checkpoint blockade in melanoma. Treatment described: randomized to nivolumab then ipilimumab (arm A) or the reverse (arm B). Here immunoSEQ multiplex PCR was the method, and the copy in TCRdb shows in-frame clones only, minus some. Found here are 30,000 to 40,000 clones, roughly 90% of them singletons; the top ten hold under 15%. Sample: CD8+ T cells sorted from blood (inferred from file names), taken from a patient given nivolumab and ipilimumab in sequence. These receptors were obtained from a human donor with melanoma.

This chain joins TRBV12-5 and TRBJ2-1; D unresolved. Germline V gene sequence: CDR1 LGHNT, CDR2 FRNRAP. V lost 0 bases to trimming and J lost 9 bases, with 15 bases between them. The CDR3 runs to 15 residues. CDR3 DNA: TGTGCTAGTGGTTTGGTCGGGTCGGTTTACCTTGAGCAGTTCTTC. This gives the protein CASGLVGSVYLEQFF.

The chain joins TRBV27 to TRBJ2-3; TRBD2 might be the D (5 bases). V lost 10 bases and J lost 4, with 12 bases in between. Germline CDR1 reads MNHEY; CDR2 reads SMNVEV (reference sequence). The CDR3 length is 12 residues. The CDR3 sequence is CATWRFADTQYF. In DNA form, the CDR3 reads TGTGCCACTTGGAGGTTTGCAGATACGCAGTATTTT.

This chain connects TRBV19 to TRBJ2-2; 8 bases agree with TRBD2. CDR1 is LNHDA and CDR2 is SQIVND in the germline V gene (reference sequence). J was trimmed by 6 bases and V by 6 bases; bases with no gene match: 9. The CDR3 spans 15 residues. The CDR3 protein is CASRVEREYPGELFF. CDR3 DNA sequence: TGTGCCAGTAGGGTGGAGCGGGAGTACCCCGGGGAGCTGTTTTTT.

The CDR3, as DNA: TGCAGCGTTGTGACTAGCGGGAACACCGGGGAGCTGTTTTTT. It specifies CSVVTSGNTGELFF. This chain uses TRBV29-1 with TRBJ2-2; the match to TRBD2 covers 9 bases. Germline-derived CDR1 and CDR2 are SQVTM and ANQGSEA. CDR3 size: 14 residues. J gave up 1 base and V 4 bases, and 1 base lay outside the gene matches.

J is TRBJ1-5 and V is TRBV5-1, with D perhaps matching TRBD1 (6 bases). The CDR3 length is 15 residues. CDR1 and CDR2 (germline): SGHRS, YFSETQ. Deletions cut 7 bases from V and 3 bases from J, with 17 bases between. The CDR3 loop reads CASSPSAGDNQPQHF. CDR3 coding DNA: TGCGCCAGCTCCCCGAGTGCAGGGGACAATCAGCCCCAGCATTTT. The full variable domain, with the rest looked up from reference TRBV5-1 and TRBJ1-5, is KAGVTQTPRYLIKTRGQQVTLSCSPISGHRSVSWYQQTPGQGLQFLFEYFSETQRNKGNFPGRFSGRQFSNSRSEMNVSTLELGDSALYLCASSPSAGDNQPQHFGDGTRLSIL.

The CDR3 here is CATSEAISGNTIYF. CDR3 DNA sequence: TGTGCCACCAGCGAGGCTATTTCTGGAAACACCATATATTTT. The chain has TRBV15 and TRBJ1-3; D not certain. This CDR3 has 14 amino acids. Germline-derived CDR1 and CDR2 are LNHNV and YYDKDF (reference sequence). The V end was cut by 5 bases, the J end by 1 base, with 9 bases between.

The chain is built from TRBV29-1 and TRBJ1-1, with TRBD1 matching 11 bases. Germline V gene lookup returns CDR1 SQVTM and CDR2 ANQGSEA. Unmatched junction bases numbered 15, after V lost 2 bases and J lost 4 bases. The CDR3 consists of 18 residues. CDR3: CSVEIPRTGGFFGTEAFF. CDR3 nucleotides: TGCAGCGTTGAAATTCCACGGACAGGGGGCTTTTTTGGCACTGAAGCTTTCTTT.

For the CDR3, the DNA is TGTGCCACCAGCAGAGATGGCAGTTGGGAGCAGTACTTC. Encoded protein: CATSRDGSWEQYF. The chain combines TRBV15 with TRBJ2-7; D unresolved. V was clipped by 0 bases and J by 7 bases, with 10 bases between them. The CDR3 is made up of 13 amino acids. Per germline, CDR1 LNHNV and CDR2 YYDKDF (reference sequence).

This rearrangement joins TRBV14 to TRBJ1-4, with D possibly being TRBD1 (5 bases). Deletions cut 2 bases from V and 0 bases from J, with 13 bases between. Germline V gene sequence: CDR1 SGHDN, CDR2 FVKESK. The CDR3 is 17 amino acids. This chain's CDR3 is CASSQFTTGATNEKLFF. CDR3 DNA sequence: TGTGCCAGCAGCCAATTTACGACGGGGGCAACTAATGAAAAACTGTTTTTT.

The CDR3 DNA sequence: TGTGCCAGCAGCCAAACCTCAGGGGGCTGGGGTGGCTACACCTTC. It codes for CASSQTSGGWGGYTF. This rearrangement joins TRBV11-2 to TRBJ1-2; TRBD1 matches 8 bases. V shed 5 bases and J 7 bases; nucleotides not matched to a gene: 12. Per the germline V gene, CDR1 is SGHAT and CDR2 is FQNNGV. The CDR3 length is 15 residues.

As DNA, the CDR3 is TGCGCCAGCAGTGAGTCGAAGACAGTCTCCACTGAAGCTTTCTTT. It encodes CASSESKTVSTEAFF. V gene TRBV10-2 combines with J gene TRBJ1-1; D is perhaps TRBD1 (5 bases). The CDR3 is made up of 15 amino acids. V was clipped by 0 bases and J by 4 bases, with 12 bases between them. Germline V gives CDR1 WSHSY, CDR2 SAAADI.

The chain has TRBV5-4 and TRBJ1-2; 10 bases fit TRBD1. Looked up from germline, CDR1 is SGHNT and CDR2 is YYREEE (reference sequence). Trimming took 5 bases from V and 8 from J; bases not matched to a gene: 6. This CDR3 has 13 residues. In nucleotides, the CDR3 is TGTGCCAGCAGAGAGGGACAGGGGACGGGCTACACCTTC. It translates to CASREGQGTGYTF.

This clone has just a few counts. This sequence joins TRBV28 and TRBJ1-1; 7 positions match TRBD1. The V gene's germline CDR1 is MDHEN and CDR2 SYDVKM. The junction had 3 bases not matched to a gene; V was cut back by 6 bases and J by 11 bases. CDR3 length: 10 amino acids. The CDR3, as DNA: TGTGCCAGCAGCAGGGGGGAGGCTTTCTTT. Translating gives CASSRGEAFF.

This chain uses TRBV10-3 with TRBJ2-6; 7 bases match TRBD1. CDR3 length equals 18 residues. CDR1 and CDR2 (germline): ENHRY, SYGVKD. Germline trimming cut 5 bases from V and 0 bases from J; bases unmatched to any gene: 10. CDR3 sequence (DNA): TGTGCCATCAGTCCACCGGGACAGCCGATCTCTGGGGCCAACGTCCTGACTTTC. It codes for CAISPPGQPISGANVLTF.

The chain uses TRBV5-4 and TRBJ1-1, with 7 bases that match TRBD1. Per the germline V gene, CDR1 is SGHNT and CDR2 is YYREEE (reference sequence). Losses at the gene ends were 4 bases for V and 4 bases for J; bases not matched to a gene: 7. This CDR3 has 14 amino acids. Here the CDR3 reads CASSRRQGVTEAFF. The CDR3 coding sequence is TGTGCCAGCAGCAGACGACAGGGCGTCACTGAAGCTTTCTTT. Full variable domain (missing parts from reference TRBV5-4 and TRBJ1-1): ETGVTQSPTHLIKTRGQQVTLRCSSQSGHNTVSWYQQALGQGPQFIFQYYREEENGRGNFPPRFSGLQFPNYSSELNVNALELDDSALYLCASSRRQGVTEAFFGQGTRLTVV.

CDR3 nucleotides: TGTGCCAGCAGTCTGGGCGGGAGCGCATACGAGCAGTACTTC. Its translation is CASSLGGSAYEQYF. The chain recombines TRBV27 with TRBJ2-7; TRBD2 matches at 7 bases. The V segment lost 5 bases and the J segment 4 bases; nucleotides outside the gene matches: 8. Per the germline V gene, CDR1 is MNHEY and CDR2 is SMNVEV (reference sequence). The CDR3 covers 14 residues.

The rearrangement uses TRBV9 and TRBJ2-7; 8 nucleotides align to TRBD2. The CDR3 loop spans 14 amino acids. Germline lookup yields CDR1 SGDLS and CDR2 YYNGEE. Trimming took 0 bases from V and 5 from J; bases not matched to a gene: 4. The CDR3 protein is CASSVAGGPDEQYF. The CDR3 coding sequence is TGTGCCAGCAGCGTAGCGGGAGGGCCGGACGAGCAGTACTTC.

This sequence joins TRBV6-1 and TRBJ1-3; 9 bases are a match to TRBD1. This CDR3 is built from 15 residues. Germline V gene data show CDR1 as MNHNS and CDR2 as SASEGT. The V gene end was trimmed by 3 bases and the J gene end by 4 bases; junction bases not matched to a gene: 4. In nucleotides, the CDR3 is TGTGCCAGCAGTGATTGGACAGGGGTCGGAAACACCATATATTTT. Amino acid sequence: CASSDWTGVGNTIYF.

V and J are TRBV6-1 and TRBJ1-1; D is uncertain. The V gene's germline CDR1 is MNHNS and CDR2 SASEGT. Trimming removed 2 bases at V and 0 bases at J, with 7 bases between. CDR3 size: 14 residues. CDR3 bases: TGTGCCAGCAGTGAACCCAGGCTGAACACTGAAGCTTTCTTT. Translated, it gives CASSEPRLNTEAFF.

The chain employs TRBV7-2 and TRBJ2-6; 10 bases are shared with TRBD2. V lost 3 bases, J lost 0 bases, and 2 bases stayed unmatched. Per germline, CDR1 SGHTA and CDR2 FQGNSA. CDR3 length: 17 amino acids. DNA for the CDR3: TGTGCCAGCAGCTTCAGGACTAGCGGCTCTGGGGCCAACGTCCTGACTTTC. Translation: CASSFRTSGSGANVLTF.

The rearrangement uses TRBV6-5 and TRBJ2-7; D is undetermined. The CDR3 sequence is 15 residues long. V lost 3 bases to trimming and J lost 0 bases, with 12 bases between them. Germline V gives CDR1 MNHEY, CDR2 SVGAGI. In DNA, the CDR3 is TGTGCCAGCAGTTATACCGCAAGGAGCTCCTACGAGCAGTACTTC. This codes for CASSYTARSSYEQYF.

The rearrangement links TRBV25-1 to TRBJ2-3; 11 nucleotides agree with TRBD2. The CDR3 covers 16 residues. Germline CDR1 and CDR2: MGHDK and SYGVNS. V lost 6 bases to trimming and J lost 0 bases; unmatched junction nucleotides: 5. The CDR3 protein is CASSQLAGVSTDTQYF. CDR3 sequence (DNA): TGTGCCAGCAGCCAACTAGCGGGAGTAAGCACAGATACGCAGTATTTT.

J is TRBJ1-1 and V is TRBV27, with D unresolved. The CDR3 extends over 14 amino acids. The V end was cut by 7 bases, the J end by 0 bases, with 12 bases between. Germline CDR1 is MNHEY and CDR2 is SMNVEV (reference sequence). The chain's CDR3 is CASTPRGMNTEAFF. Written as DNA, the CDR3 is TGTGCCAGCACCCCGCGAGGGATGAACACTGAAGCTTTCTTT.

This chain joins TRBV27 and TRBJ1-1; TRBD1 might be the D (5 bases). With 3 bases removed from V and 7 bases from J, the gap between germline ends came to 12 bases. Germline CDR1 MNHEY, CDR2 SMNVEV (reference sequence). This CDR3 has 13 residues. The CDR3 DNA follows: TGTGCCAGCAGTTTCCGTGGGGGGAATGAAGCTTTCTTT. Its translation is CASSFRGGNEAFF.

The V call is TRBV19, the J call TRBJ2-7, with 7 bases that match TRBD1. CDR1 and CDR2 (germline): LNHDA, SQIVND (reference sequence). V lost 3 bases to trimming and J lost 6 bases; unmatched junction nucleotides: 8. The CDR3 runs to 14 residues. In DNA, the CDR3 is TGTGCCAGTAGTATGGGGGCAGGGGGTAGCGAGCAGTACGTC. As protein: CASSMGAGGSEQYV.

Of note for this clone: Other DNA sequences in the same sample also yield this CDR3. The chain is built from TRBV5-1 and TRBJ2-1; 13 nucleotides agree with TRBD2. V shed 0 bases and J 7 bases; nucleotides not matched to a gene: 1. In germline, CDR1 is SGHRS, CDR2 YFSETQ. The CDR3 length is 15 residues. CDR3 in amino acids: CASSLVGLAGNEQFF. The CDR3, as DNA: TGCGCCAGCAGCTTGGTGGGACTAGCGGGGAATGAGCAGTTCTTC.